This T cell receptor (beta chain) was sequenced during a study of cytomegalovirus exposure and HLA in healthy donors. Study observations and caveats: The HLA-A and HLA-B alleles of most subjects were reportedly predicted accurately from TCR beta sequences.

CDR3 length equals 16 residues. The germline V and J ends were trimmed by 2 bases and 4 bases, with 12 bases remaining between them. The germline V gene encodes CDR1 LGHNT and CDR2 FRNRAP. With 60 Vbeta and 13 Jbeta primers, the PCR was carried out. Using immunoSEQ multiplex PCR, the repertoire was profiled, and TCRdb retains in-frame clones only, with some absent. Of some 140,000 clones listed, approximately 79% are singletons. Worth noting for this clone: The antigen remains undetermined.

This receptor was taken from a woman in her forties or fifties in good health and CMV-seropositive. The chain recombines TRBV12-5 with TRBJ2-6; maybe TRBD1 (5 bases). The specimen was PBMCs. For the CDR3, the DNA is TGTGCTAGTGGTTTGTTGTCAGGGTCCGGGGCCAACGTCCTGACTTTC. Its protein product is CASGLLSGSGANVLTF.